The clone carrying this T cell receptor beta chain showed up many times. The V gene end was trimmed by 5 bases and the J gene end by 2 bases; junction bases not matched to a gene: 7. This CDR3 contains 15 residues. Germline CDR1 reads SGHTA; CDR2 reads FQGNSA. These data are taken from a study of neurological immune-mediated disorders. A single record per CDR3 protein comes from TCRdb applying MiXCR to the 5' RACE reads. In the table there are approximately 100,000 distinct CDR3 sequences, around 3.4% of which are singletons. The TCR was taken from a woman aged 18-30 years with multiple sclerosis. The sample taken for sequencing was PBMCs. The chain recombines TRBV7-2 with TRBJ1-2, with 8 nucleotides matching TRBD1. The CDR3 loop reads CASSPSGTGNYGYTF. DNA for the CDR3: TGTGCCAGCAGCCCCTCCGGGACAGGAAACTATGGCTACACCTTC.